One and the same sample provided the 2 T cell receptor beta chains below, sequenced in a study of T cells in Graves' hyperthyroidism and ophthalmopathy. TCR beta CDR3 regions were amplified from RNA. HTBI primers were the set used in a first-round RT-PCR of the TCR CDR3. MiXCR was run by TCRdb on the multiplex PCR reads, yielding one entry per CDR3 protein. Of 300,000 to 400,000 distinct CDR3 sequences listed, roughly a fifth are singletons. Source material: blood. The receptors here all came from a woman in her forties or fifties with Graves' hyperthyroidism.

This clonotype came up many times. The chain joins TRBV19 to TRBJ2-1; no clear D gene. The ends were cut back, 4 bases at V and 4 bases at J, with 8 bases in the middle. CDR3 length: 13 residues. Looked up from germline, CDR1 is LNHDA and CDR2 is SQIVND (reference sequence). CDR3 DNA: TGTGCCAGTAGTACCACCCAGTACAATGAGCAGTTCTTC. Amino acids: CASSTTQYNEQFF.

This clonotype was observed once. The CDR3 sequence: CASSPPVSTGEQYF. In DNA, the CDR3 is TGTGCCAGCAGCCCCCCCGTTAGCACCGGGGAGCAGTACTTC. The chain uses TRBV7-2 and TRBJ2-7; D unclear. Deletions cut 5 bases from V and 7 bases from J, with 18 bases between. In germline, CDR1 is SGHTA, CDR2 FQGNSA. This CDR3 spans 14 amino acids.